A single sample is the source of the 20 T cell receptor beta chains below, sequenced in a study of PD-1 blockade in classical Hodgkin lymphoma. Clones were sequenced by immunoSEQ multiplex PCR, and TCRdb holds only the in-frame ones, with some missing. Among 95,000 to 100,000 clones, 80% to 90% were seen once, and the ten largest hold 6.6%. Every patient experienced relapse after autologous stem cell transplantation, and brentuximab vedotin exposure varied. The sequenced sample was peripheral blood mononuclear cells (PBMCs), obtained before the second cycle of nivolumab. These receptors all come from a human donor with classical Hodgkin lymphoma.

V is TRBV11-1 and J is TRBJ2-1, with 7 bases aligning to TRBD1. The CDR3 length is 15 residues. J lost 8 bases, V lost 0 bases, and 7 bases had no gene match. From germline, CDR1 is SGHAT and CDR2 FQDESV (reference sequence). DNA for the CDR3: TGTGCCAGCAGCTTAGCCCCGGGACAGTGGGATGAGCAGTTCTTC. Its translation is CASSLAPGQWDEQFF. Using reference TRBV11-1 and TRBJ2-1 for the parts outside the CDR3, the full variable domain is EAEVAQSPRYKITEKSQAVAFWCDPISGHATLYWYRQILGQGPELLVQFQDESVVDDSQLPKDRFSAERLKGVDSTLKIQPAELGDSAMYLCASSLAPGQWDEQFFGPGTRLTVL.

The chain combines TRBV12-5 with TRBJ2-4; D may be TRBD1 (5 bases). Germline assignment: CDR1 LGHNT and CDR2 FRNRAP. This CDR3 has 16 amino acids. V was trimmed by 10 bases and J by 0 bases, leaving 19 bases between them. The CDR3 DNA is TGTGCTAAAGATACGCAGGGAAAGGGAGCCAAAAACATTCAGTACTTC. It encodes CAKDTQGKGAKNIQYF.

A word on this clone: Other DNA variants within this sample encode the same CDR3. This sequence joins TRBV7-9 and TRBJ1-5; no firm D call. The CDR3 sequence is 13 residues long. With 4 bases removed from V and 0 bases from J, the gap between germline ends came to 4 bases. The germline CDR1 and CDR2 sequences are SEHNR and FQNEAQ (reference sequence). The CDR3 loop reads CASSSDSNQPQHF. The CDR3 DNA reads as TGTGCCAGCAGCTCAGATAGCAATCAGCCCCAGCATTTT.

The V gene is TRBV25-1, the J gene TRBJ2-5, with D unclear. With 2 bases removed from V and 5 bases from J, the gap between germline ends came to 0 bases. The CDR3 has 10 residues. Germline CDR1 and CDR2: MGHDK and SYGVNS. CDR3 sequence: CASSEETQYF. CDR3 DNA sequence: TGTGCCAGCAGTGAAGAGACCCAGTACTTC.

The V gene is TRBV10-2, the J gene TRBJ1-1; no reliable D call. The V gene lost 8 bases and the J gene lost 1 base, with 17 bases spanning the gap. This CDR3 contains 15 residues. Germline values: CDR1 WSHSY, CDR2 SAAADI. CDR3 sequence: CASREPVLENTEAFF. CDR3 coding DNA: TGCGCCAGCCGGGAACCGGTCCTGGAGAACACTGAAGCTTTCTTT.

The CDR3 is CASSPLAGPDNEQFF. CDR3 nucleotides: TGTGCCAGTAGTCCCCTTGCGGGTCCCGACAATGAGCAGTTCTTC. The chain combines TRBV19 with TRBJ2-1, with a weak D call TRBD2 (5 bases). The CDR3 length is 15 residues. The V gene lost 5 bases and the J gene lost 5 bases, with 16 bases spanning the gap. CDR1 is LNHDA, CDR2 SQIVND, per germline (reference sequence).

This clone was seen only once. DNA for the CDR3: TGTGCCAGCAGCGTAGATCCCCAAGCCTCGGCAGATACGCAGTATTTT. It yields the protein CASSVDPQASADTQYF. The chain carries TRBV9 and TRBJ2-3; D ambiguous. The CDR3 sequence is 16 residues long. Trimming shortened V by 0 bases and J by 4 bases, and 15 bases separated the two germline ends. CDR1 and CDR2 from the germline V gene are SGDLS and YYNGEE.

The chain joins TRBV6-1 to TRBJ1-5; tentatively, D is TRBD1 (5 bases). The CDR3 covers 16 residues. Germline V gene data show CDR1 as MNHNS and CDR2 as SASEGT. V was clipped by 4 bases and J by 2 bases, with 15 bases between them. This CDR3 is CASSARPGTGNQPQHF. The CDR3 DNA is TGTGCCAGCAGTGCCCGTCCCGGGACGGGCAATCAGCCCCAGCATTTT.

This clone was detected only once. V is TRBV19 and J is TRBJ2-1; 8 bases fit TRBD1. Germline lookup yields CDR1 LNHDA and CDR2 SQIVND (reference sequence). The V and J ends lost 7 bases and 0 bases, in that order; junction bases with no gene match: 8. The CDR3 runs to 16 residues. CDR3 in DNA: TGTGCCAGTAACCCGACAGGGGCCTACTCCTACAATGAGCAGTTCTTC. Protein sequence: CASNPTGAYSYNEQFF.

The genes are TRBV4-2 and TRBJ2-4, with no clear D. The CDR3 loop spans 15 amino acids. Per the germline V gene, CDR1 is LGHNA and CDR2 is YNFKEQ. The V end was cut by 4 bases, the J end by 0 bases, with 10 bases between. CDR3 loop: CASSPPRLAKNIQYF. CDR3 DNA: TGTGCCAGCAGCCCCCCCCGACTAGCCAAAAACATTCAGTACTTC.

The chain couples TRBV6-4 to TRBJ2-1; the match to TRBD2 covers 9 bases. CDR3 size: 16 residues. Per germline, CDR1 MRHNA and CDR2 SNTAGT. Trimming took 5 bases from V and 4 from J; bases not matched to a gene: 9. CDR3 DNA sequence: TGTGCCAGCAGTCCCCAGGCTAGCGGGGATTACAATGAGCAGTTCTTC. Its translation: CASSPQASGDYNEQFF.

V usage is TRBV4-1 and J usage is TRBJ2-3; 9 bases are shared with TRBD2. The CDR3 is 17 amino acids. V lost 0 bases, J lost 4 bases, and 8 bases stayed unmatched. Germline values: CDR1 MGHRA, CDR2 YSYEKL. CDR3 in DNA: TGCGCCAGCAGCCAAGATGGGGGAGGCGGGGGGGCAGATACGCAGTATTTT. Translating it yields CASSQDGGGGGADTQYF.

This chain uses TRBV5-6 with TRBJ1-3; D remains unclear. Germline V gene sequence: CDR1 SGHDT, CDR2 YYEEEE. The ends were cut back, 0 bases at V and 0 bases at J, with 10 bases in the middle. The length of the CDR3 is 16 residues. The CDR3 nucleotides are TGTGCCAGCAGCTTGGAGTGGTCAGCCTCTGGAAACACCATATATTTT. Translation gives CASSLEWSASGNTIYF.

The chain is built from TRBV9 and TRBJ1-2; 12 bases fit TRBD1. Germline V gene sequence: CDR1 SGDLS, CDR2 YYNGEE. CDR3 length: 17 amino acids. V lost 0 bases, J lost 6 bases, and 9 bases stayed unmatched. The CDR3 reads CASSVGSLRDRGHGYTF. The DNA of the CDR3 is TGTGCCAGCAGCGTAGGTAGTTTGCGGGACAGGGGGCATGGCTACACCTTC.

The V gene is TRBV28, the J gene TRBJ1-2, with 10 bases lining up with TRBD1. Germline values: CDR1 MDHEN, CDR2 SYDVKM. The CDR3 extends over 13 amino acids. V shed 6 bases, J shed 8 bases, and the junction held 6 bases outside the gene matches. The CDR3 loop reads CASSSDRGRGYTF. Here the CDR3 DNA reads TGTGCCAGCAGCTCCGACAGGGGGCGCGGCTACACCTTC.

V is TRBV15 and J is TRBJ1-4; D is unresolved. The CDR3 contains 15 residues. Per the germline V gene, CDR1 is LNHNV and CDR2 is YYDKDF (reference sequence). V lost 0 bases to trimming and J lost 4 bases, with 9 bases between them. CDR3 nucleotide sequence: TGTGCCACCAGCAGAGAGGGAGTGAATAATGAAAAACTGTTTTTT. Translated, it gives CATSREGVNNEKLFF.

The chain couples TRBV6-4 to TRBJ2-1; D might be TRBD1 or TRBD2, each matching 6 bases. CDR3 length equals 18 residues. Germline V lookup: CDR1 MRHNA, CDR2 SNTAGT. The ends were cut back, 0 bases at V and 3 bases at J, with 18 bases in the middle. The CDR3 loop reads CASSDSTRSGARYNEQFF. CDR3 bases: TGTGCCAGCAGTGACTCGACGCGGTCGGGGGCCCGCTACAATGAGCAGTTCTTC.

The chain combines TRBV9 with TRBJ1-1, with TRBD1 identical over 7 bases. Looked up from germline, CDR1 is SGDLS and CDR2 is YYNGEE. After removal of 4 bases from V and 5 bases from J, the junction contained 11 bases not matched to a gene. There are 15 residues in the CDR3. CDR3 loop: CASSPRRGRGTEAFF. The DNA of the CDR3 is TGTGCCAGCAGCCCCCGTAGGGGGCGAGGGACTGAAGCTTTCTTT.

The rearrangement links TRBV18 to TRBJ1-3; D unclear. The CDR3 has 17 residues. Deletions cut 6 bases from V and 2 bases from J, with 20 bases between. Germline V gene lookup returns CDR1 KGHSH and CDR2 LQKENI. The CDR3 spells CASSPTLDATPGNTIYF. The CDR3 coding sequence is TGTGCCAGCTCGCCTACCTTGGACGCGACCCCTGGAAACACCATATATTTT.

The V and J genes are TRBV4-2 and TRBJ1-1, with D perhaps TRBD1 (5 bases). V lost 3 bases and J 8 bases, leaving 13 bases between the germline ends. This CDR3 is built from 13 residues. Germline V gene data show CDR1 as LGHNA and CDR2 as YNFKEQ. The CDR3 region has the DNA TGTGCCAGCAGCCACCCCGGGGGGGGAGAAGCTTTCTTT. This translates into CASSHPGGGEAFF.